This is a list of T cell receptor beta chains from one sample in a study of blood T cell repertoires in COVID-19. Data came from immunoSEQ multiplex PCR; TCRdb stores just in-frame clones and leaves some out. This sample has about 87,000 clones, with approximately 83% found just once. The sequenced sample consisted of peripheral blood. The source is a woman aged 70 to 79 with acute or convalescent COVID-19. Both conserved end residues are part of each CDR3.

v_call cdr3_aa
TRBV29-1 CSVQGQINTEAFF
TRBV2 CASRGRARYNQPQHF
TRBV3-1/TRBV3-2 CASSQDEGGRGRYGYTF
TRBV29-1 CSVENRGSYNEQFF
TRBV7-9 CASSETGTEAFF
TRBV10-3 CAISEALGASYNEQFF
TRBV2 CASSESLGSTDTQYF
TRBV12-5 CASGLEAGADQPQHF
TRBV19 CASSRRDPGGAEAFF
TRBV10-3 CAIRAGTDYGYTF
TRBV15 CATRGFRGDEKLFF
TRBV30 CAWSVRFGDSIAANYGYTF
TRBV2 CASSVEETQYF
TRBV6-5 CASRGGSRGVGGYTF